One sample yielded the 8 T cell receptor beta chains listed below, sequenced in a study of response to subunit inactivated influenza vaccine. TCRdb called the RT-PCR reads again in MiXCR, with one record for every CDR3 protein. This sample yields about 190,000 distinct CDR3 sequences, of which roughly an eighth are seen a single time; roughly 24% belongs to the top ten. Specimen: CD8+ T cells sorted from PBMCs, collected 5 days after vaccination. All receptors come from a man aged 45-65 years who received an inactivated influenza vaccine.

V and J are TRBV6-2 or TRBV6-3 and TRBJ2-1; 10 positions agree with TRBD1. V lost 0 bases to trimming and J lost 4 bases; unmatched junction nucleotides: 9. This CDR3 is built from 18 residues. The germline V gene encodes CDR1 MNHEY and CDR2 SVGEGT. The chain's CDR3 is CASSYSPPTGGRYNEQFF. Written as DNA, the CDR3 is TGTGCCAGCAGTTACTCCCCCCCGACAGGGGGCAGGTACAATGAGCAGTTCTTC.

In its sample, this clonotype was seen many times. The chain employs TRBV20-1 and TRBJ1-2; D ambiguous. There are 8 residues in the CDR3. The V end was cut by 7 bases, the J end by 7 bases, with 4 bases between. The V gene's germline CDR1 is DFQATT and CDR2 SNEGSKA (reference sequence). The CDR3 DNA reads TGCAGTGTTATTGGCTACACCTTC. It translates to CSVIGYTF.

This clonotype was observed a handful of times. The genes are TRBV7-6 and TRBJ2-1, with TRBD2 identical over 11 bases. This CDR3 contains 19 residues. Looked up from germline, CDR1 is SGHVS and CDR2 is FNYEAQ. With 1 base clipped from V and 6 bases from J, the junction kept 14 bases outside the gene matches. CDR3: CASSLVSGRAYGALNEQFF. DNA for the CDR3: TGTGCCAGCAGCTTAGTTAGCGGGAGGGCCTACGGGGCACTCAATGAGCAGTTCTTC.

The chain combines TRBV10-3 with TRBJ2-1, with 7 bases lining up with TRBD1. Looked up from germline, CDR1 is ENHRY and CDR2 is SYGVKD. V was pared by 2 bases and J by 1 base, with 8 bases of the junction left unmatched. The CDR3 sequence is 17 residues long. The CDR3 region has the DNA TGTGCCATCAGTGAGCCAGGGCTGGGACAGTCCTACAATGAGCAGTTCTTC. Its protein is CAISEPGLGQSYNEQFF.

This clonotype was seen only once. The chain couples TRBV18 to TRBJ2-5; D gene uncertain. CDR1 is KGHSH, CDR2 LQKENI, per germline. The length of the CDR3 is 15 residues. The V and J ends lost 5 bases and 4 bases respectively, with 17 bases between them. CDR3 sequence: CASSLWAPAAETQYF. The CDR3 nucleotides read TGTGCCAGCTCATTATGGGCCCCCGCGGCAGAGACCCAGTACTTC.

For this clonotype: An end of the junction differs from the germline gene, which may be a read error. The chain couples TRBV29-1 to TRBJ1-2; the match to TRBD1 covers 8 bases. The CDR3 consists of 14 residues. Germline assignment: CDR1 SQVTM and CDR2 ANQGSEA. CDR3 nucleotide sequence: TGCAGCGTTCTGGGACAGGCCGCTAATTATGGCTACACCTTC. Its translation: CSVLGQAANYGYTF.

This clonotype was seen repeatedly, ten times or more. This chain links TRBV4-1 with TRBJ2-7; 10 nucleotides align to TRBD2. The CDR3 length is 16 residues. Per the germline V gene, CDR1 is MGHRA and CDR2 is YSYEKL. V was clipped by 4 bases and J by 3 bases; unmatched bases: 9. In DNA, the CDR3 is TGCGCCAGCAGCCCCGTAGCGGGGGGATCCCACTACGAGCAGTACTTC. Protein: CASSPVAGGSHYEQYF.

This chain uses TRBV28 with TRBJ2-3; either TRBD1 or TRBD2 may fit D (5 bases each). The CDR3 has 14 amino acids. The V end was cut by 6 bases, the J end by 5 bases, with 15 bases between. Germline CDR1 and CDR2: MDHEN and SYDVKM. The CDR3 loop is CASSLLRGGDTQYF. The CDR3 bases are TGTGCCAGCAGCCTATTACGTGGGGGAGATACGCAGTATTTT.